The rows below give T cell receptor beta chains drawn from one sample of a study of cytomegalovirus exposure and HLA in healthy donors. Sequencing used immunoSEQ multiplex PCR; TCRdb keeps in-frame clones, though not all of them. Among over 85,000 clones listed, 63% were seen once. The sample taken for sequencing was PBMCs. The receptors originated from a human donor in good health. Both conserved end residues are trimmed from each CDR3.

V	J	CDR3
TRBV7-3	TRBJ2-1	ASSLTSRVGEQF
TRBV21-1	TRBJ1-2	ASSKGGNYGYT
TRBV7-9	TRBJ2-1	ASSDETSGRAYYNEQF
TRBV27	TRBJ2-1	ASSSSSYNEQF
TRBV30	TRBJ2-7	AWNRRTGDAHEQY
TRBV30	TRBJ1-4	AWNGRGSNEKLF
TRBV4-1	TRBJ1-1	ASSHLQGAVTEAF
TRBV11-3	TRBJ1-1	ASSRDRDTEAF
TRBV30	TRBJ2-2	AWSVRDDGELF
TRBV7-6	TRBJ2-1	ASRGTGGTPTF
TRBV19	TRBJ2-5	ASSPSGGREETQY
TRBV7-2	TRBJ2-1	ASSYGLAGVREQF
TRBV5-8	TRBJ2-3	ASSLAGGPASTDTQY
TRBV25-1	TRBJ2-7	ASSEYSGGGQY
TRBV15	TRBJ1-4	ATSGPVWRTNEKLF
TRBV5-1	TRBJ2-7	ASRGSTSYEQY
TRBV2	TRBJ1-2	ARLGGMTRGYT
TRBV29-1	TRBJ2-1	SAAGSGGPDEQF
TRBV5-1	TRBJ2-1	ASSKGQVDNEQF
TRBV9	TRBJ2-1	ASSAPLAGGIDEQF
TRBV7-2	TRBJ1-5	ASSPRTGGNQPQH
TRBV11-2	TRBJ2-2	ASSASVTGELF
TRBV4-2	TRBJ2-2	ASSVAVGTGELF
TRBV7-9	TRBJ2-7	ASSLTGYEQY
TRBV27	TRBJ1-1	ASSFGRGGEAF
TRBV5-1	TRBJ2-7	ASSPPTGDEQY
TRBV5-1	TRBJ2-5	ASSLDLAGGQETQY
TRBV14	TRBJ2-3	ASSPTGLVTTDTQY
TRBV6-6	TRBJ2-7	ASSKNTGPSYEQY
TRBV7-9	TRBJ1-2	ASSTWDSLSPSYT
TRBV19	TRBJ2-3	ASSIAGGGTDTQY
TRBV6-6	-	ASSNLYEQY
TRBV27	TRBJ2-7	ASSLSGSPNYEQY
TRBV2	TRBJ2-2	ASGEQGISGELF
TRBV2	TRBJ1-5	ASKAGDKPQH